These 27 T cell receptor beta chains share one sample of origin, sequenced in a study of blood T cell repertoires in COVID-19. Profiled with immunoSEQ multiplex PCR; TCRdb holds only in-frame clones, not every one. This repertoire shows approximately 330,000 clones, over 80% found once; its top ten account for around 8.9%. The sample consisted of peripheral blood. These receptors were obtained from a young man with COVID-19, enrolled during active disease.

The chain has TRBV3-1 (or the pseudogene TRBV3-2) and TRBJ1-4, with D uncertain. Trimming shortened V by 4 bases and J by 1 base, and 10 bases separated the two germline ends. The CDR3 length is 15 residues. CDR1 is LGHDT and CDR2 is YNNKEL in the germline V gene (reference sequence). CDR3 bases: TGTGCCAGCAGCCGTCATACAGAAACTAATGAAAAACTGTTTTTT. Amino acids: CASSRHTETNEKLFF.

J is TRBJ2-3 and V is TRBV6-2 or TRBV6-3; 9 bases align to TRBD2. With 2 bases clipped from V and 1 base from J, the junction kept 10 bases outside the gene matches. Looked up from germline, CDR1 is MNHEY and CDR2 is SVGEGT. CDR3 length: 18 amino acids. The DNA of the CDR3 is TGTGCCAGCAGTTACATGGGCGTCCGGACTAGCGGCACAGATACGCAGTATTTT. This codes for CASSYMGVRTSGTDTQYF.

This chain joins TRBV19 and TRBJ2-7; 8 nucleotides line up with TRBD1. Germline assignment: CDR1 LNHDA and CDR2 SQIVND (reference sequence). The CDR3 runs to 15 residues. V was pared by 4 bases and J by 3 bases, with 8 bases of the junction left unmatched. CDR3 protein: CASSRDRDRYYEQYF. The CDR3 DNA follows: TGTGCCAGTAGTAGGGACCGGGACAGGTACTACGAGCAGTACTTC.

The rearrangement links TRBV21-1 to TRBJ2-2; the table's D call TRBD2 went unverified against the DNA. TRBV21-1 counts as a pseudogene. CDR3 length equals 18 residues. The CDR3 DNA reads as TGTGCCAGCAGCAAACGGTCTAGCGGGAGGGCCGGCACCGGGGAGCTGTTTTTT. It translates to CASSKRSSGRAGTGELFF.

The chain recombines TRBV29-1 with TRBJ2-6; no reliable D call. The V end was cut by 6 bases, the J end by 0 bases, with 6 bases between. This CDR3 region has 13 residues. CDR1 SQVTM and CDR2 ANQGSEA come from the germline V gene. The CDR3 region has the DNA TGCAGCGTGGAGAGCTCTGGGGCCAACGTCCTGACTTTC. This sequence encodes CSVESSGANVLTF.

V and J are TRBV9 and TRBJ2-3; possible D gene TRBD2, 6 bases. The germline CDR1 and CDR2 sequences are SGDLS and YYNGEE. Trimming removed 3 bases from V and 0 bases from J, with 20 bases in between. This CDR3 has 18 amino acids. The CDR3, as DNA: TGTGCCAGCAGCGCGACTCCGGGGGACGGCCCTAGCACAGATACGCAGTATTTT. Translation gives CASSATPGDGPSTDTQYF.

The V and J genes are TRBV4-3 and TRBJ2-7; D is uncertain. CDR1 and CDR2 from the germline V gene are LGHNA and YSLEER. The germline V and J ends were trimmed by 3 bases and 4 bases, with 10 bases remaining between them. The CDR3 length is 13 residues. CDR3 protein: CASSQGSTYEQYF. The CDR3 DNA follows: TGCGCCAGCAGCCAGGGCTCAACTTACGAGCAGTACTTC.

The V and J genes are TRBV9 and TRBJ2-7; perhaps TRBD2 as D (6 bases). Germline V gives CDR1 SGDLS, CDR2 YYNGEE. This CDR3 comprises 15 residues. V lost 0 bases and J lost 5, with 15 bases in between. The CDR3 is CASSVGGGSSNEQYF. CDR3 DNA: TGTGCCAGCAGCGTAGGTGGGGGGAGTAGCAACGAGCAGTACTTC.

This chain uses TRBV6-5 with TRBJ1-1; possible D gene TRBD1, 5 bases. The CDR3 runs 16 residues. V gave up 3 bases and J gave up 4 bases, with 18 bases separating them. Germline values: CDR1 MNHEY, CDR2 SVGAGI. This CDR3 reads CASSYIIGQGTTEAFF. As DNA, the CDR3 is TGTGCCAGCAGTTATATAATAGGGCAGGGAACCACTGAAGCTTTCTTT.

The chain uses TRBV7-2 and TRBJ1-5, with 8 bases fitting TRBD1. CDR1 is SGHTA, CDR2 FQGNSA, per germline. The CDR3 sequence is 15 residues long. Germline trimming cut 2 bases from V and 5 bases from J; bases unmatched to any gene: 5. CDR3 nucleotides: TGTGCCAGCAGCTTATCGACAGGGGCCCATCAGCCCCAGCATTTT. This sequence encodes CASSLSTGAHQPQHF. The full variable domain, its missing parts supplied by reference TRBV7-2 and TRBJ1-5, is GAGVSQSPSNKVTEKGKDVELRCDPISGHTALYWYRQSLGQGLEFLIYFQGNSAPDKSGLPSDRFSAERTGGSVSTLTIQRTQQEDSAVYLCASSLSTGAHQPQHFGDGTRLSIL.

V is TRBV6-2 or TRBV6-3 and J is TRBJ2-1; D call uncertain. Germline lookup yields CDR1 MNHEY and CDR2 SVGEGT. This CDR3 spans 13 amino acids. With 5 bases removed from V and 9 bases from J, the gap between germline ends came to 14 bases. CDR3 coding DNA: TGTGCCAGCAGTCACACCCGAGGAGCTGAGCAGTTCTTC. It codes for CASSHTRGAEQFF.

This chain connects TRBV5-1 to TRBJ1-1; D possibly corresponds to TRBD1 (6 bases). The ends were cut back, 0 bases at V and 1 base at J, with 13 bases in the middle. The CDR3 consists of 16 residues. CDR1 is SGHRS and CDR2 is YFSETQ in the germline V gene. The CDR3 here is CASSLARGGKNTEAFF. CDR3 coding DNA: TGCGCCAGCAGCTTGGCCCGTGGGGGCAAGAACACTGAAGCTTTCTTT.

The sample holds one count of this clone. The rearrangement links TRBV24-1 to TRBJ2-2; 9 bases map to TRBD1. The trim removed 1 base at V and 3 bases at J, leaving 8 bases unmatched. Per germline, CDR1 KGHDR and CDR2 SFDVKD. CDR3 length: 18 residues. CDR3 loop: CATSDLGTGKIDTGELFF. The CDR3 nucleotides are TGTGCCACCAGTGATTTAGGGACAGGGAAGATCGACACCGGGGAGCTGTTTTTT.

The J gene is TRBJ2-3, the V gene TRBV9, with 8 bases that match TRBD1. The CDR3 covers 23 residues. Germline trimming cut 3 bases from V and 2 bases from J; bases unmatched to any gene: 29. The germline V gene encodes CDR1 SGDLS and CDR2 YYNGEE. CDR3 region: CASSGGQGLVWGQSRAHTDTQYF. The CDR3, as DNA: TGTGCCAGCAGCGGAGGACAGGGTTTAGTATGGGGTCAGAGTCGGGCACACACAGATACGCAGTATTTT.

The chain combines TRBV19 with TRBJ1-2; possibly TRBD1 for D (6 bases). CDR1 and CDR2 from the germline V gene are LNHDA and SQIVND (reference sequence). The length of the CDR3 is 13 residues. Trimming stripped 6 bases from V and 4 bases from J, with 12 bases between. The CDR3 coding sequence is TGTGCCAGTAGCCGGGACACCCTCTATGGCTACACCTTC. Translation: CASSRDTLYGYTF.

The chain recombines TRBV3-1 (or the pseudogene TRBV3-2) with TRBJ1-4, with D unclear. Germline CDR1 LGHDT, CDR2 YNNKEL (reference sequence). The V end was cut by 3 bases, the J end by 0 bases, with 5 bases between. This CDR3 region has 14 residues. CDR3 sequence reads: CASSHHATNEKLFF. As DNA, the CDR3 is TGTGCCAGCAGCCACCATGCAACTAATGAAAAACTGTTTTTT.

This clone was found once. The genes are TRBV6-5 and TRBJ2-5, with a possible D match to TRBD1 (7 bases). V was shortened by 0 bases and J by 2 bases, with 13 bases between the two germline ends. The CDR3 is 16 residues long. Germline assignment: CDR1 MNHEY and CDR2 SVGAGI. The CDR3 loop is CASSYSRGRGQETQYF. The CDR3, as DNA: TGTGCCAGCAGTTACTCGCGGGGCAGGGGGCAAGAGACCCAGTACTTC.

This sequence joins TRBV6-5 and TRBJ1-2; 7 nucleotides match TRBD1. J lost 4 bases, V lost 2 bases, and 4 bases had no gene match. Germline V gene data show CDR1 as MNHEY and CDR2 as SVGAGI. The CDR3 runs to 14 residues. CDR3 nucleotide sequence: TGTGCCAGCAGTTACCGGGACAGAGGCTATGGCTACACCTTC. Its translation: CASSYRDRGYGYTF.

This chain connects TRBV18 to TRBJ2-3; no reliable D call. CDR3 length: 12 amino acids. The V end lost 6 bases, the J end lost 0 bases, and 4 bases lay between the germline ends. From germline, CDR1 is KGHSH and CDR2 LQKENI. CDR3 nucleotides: TGTGCCAGCTCGGCTAGCACAGATACGCAGTATTTT. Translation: CASSASTDTQYF.

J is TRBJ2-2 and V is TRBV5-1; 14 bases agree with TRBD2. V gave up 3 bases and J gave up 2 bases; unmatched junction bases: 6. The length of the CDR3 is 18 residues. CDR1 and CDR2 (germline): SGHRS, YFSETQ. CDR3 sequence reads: CASSSGTSGGLNTGELFF. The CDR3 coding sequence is TGCGCCAGCAGCTCTGGGACTAGCGGGGGCCTAAACACCGGGGAGCTGTTTTTT.

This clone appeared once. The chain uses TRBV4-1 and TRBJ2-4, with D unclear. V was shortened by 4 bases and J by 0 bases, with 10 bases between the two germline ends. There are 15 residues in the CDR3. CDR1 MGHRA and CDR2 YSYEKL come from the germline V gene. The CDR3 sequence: CASSLGELAKNIQYF. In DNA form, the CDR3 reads TGCGCCAGCAGCCTTGGAGAGCTAGCCAAAAACATTCAGTACTTC.

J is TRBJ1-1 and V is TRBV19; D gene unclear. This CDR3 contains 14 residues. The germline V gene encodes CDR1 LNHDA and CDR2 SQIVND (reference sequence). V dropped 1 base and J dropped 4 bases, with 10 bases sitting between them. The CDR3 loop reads CASSIGAAGTEAFF. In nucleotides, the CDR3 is TGTGCCAGTAGTATAGGAGCCGCGGGCACTGAAGCTTTCTTT.

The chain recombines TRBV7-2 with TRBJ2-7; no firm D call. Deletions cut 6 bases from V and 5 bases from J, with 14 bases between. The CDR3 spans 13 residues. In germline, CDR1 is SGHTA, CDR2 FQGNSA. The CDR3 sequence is CASSLRWRNEQYF. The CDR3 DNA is TGTGCCAGCAGTCTTAGGTGGCGGAACGAGCAGTACTTC.

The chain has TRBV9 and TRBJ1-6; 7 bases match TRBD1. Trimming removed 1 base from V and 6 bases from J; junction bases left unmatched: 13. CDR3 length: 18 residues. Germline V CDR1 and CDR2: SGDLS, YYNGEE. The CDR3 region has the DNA TGTGCCAGCAGCGTAACTTCTGCCCAGGGGGTCGGTAATTCACCCCTCCACTTT. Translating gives CASSVTSAQGVGNSPLHF.

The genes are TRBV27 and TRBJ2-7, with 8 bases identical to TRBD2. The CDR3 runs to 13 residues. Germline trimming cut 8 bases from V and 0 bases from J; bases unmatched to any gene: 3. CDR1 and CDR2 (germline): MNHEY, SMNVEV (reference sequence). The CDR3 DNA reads TGTGCCAGCGCGGGACTAGACTCCTACGAGCAGTACTTC. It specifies CASAGLDSYEQYF.

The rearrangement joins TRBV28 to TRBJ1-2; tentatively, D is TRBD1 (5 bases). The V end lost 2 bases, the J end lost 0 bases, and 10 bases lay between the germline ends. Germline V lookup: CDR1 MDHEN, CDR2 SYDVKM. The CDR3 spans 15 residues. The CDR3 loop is CASSLGQGTNYGYTF. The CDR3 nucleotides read TGTGCCAGCAGTTTAGGGCAGGGAACTAACTATGGCTACACCTTC.

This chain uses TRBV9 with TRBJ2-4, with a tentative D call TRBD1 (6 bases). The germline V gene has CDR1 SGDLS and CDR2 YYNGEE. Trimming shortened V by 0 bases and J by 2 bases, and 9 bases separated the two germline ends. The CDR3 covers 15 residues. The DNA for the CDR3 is TGTGCCAGCAGCGTAGAAGGGACAACCAAAAACATTCAGTACTTC. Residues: CASSVEGTTKNIQYF.